Many counts were recorded for the clone carrying this T cell receptor (beta chain). Its antigen is unknown. The data belong to a study of CD8 T cells in ankylosing spondylitis. Whole-study results and caveats: Some motif variants had been reported before (in reactive arthritis synovial fluid and blood). Reported data indicate significant enrichment of disease-linked clones within matched ankylosing spondylitis synovial fluid. A motif in TCR beta, a set of under 10 highly homologous variants, appeared characteristic of ankylosing spondylitis blood.

Using its own MiXCR run on the 5' RACE reads, TCRdb lists one record per CDR3 protein. Of about 240,000 distinct CDR3 sequences listed, 8% to 11% are singletons. Germline V gene sequence: CDR1 DFQATT, CDR2 SNEGSKA (reference sequence). Losses at the gene ends were 5 bases for V and 2 bases for J; bases not matched to a gene: 15. This CDR3 spans 19 amino acids. The chain links TRBV20-1 to TRBJ2-3, with 14 bases matching TRBD2. The sample comprised blood, either unsorted or a sorted T cell fraction (not recorded which). The TCR originated in a male donor with ankylosing spondylitis or in good health (not recorded which). The CDR3 region is CSADHYGTSGGPYTDTQYF. The CDR3 DNA reads TGCAGTGCTGACCATTACGGGACTAGCGGGGGCCCCTACACAGATACGCAGTATTTT.